Below are 6 T cell receptor beta chains sequenced from a single sample in a study of cytomegalovirus exposure and HLA in healthy donors. PCR amplification relied on 60 Vbeta primers (plus 13 Jbeta primers). Here immunoSEQ multiplex PCR was the method, and the copy in TCRdb shows in-frame clones only, minus some. The sample records approximately 93,000 clones, 75% to 85% being singletons. The specimen sequenced was PBMCs. The origin of the receptors is a male donor in good health and CMV-seropositive.

The rearrangement uses TRBV16 and TRBJ1-2; D remains unclear. This CDR3 is built from 12 residues. V lost 8 bases, J lost 8 bases, and 15 bases lay in between. Germline-derived CDR1 and CDR2 are KGHSY and FQNENV. The CDR3: CASAYQASGYTF. Here the CDR3 DNA reads TGTGCCAGCGCCTACCAGGCAAGCGGCTACACCTTC.

J is TRBJ2-7 and V is TRBV19; 7 nucleotides agree with TRBD1. Per the germline V gene, CDR1 is LNHDA and CDR2 is SQIVND (reference sequence). CDR3 length: 15 amino acids. The J segment lost 2 bases and the V segment lost 3 bases, leaving 7 bases of the junction unmatched. The CDR3 sequence is CASSIDREGPYEQYF. CDR3 DNA: TGTGCCAGTAGTATCGACAGGGAAGGACCCTACGAGCAGTACTTC. Full variable domain (outside the CDR3, taken from reference TRBV19 and TRBJ2-7): DGGITQSPKYLFRKEGQNVTLSCEQNLNHDAMYWYRQDPGQGLRLIYYSQIVNDFQKGDIAEGYSVSREKKESFPLTVTSAQKNPTAFYLCASSIDREGPYEQYFGPGTRLTVT.

About this clone itself: The sample contains more than one DNA sequence encoding this CDR3. The gene calls are TRBV5-4 and TRBJ1-6; 7 bases map to TRBD1. The CDR3 has 15 amino acids. Germline CDR1 is SGHNT and CDR2 is YYREEE (reference sequence). With 4 bases clipped from V and 9 bases from J, the junction kept 10 bases outside the gene matches. CDR3 nucleotide sequence: TGTGCCAGCAGCATCGACAGGGCCGCATTTTCACCCCTCCACTTT. It is translated as CASSIDRAAFSPLHF.

The chain recombines TRBV13 with TRBJ1-6; 7 nucleotides align to TRBD1. The CDR3 is made up of 15 amino acids. J lost 7 bases, V lost 5 bases, and 8 bases had no gene match. Germline V gene data show CDR1 as PRHDT and CDR2 as FYEKMQ (reference sequence). The CDR3 coding sequence is TGTGCCAGCAGCCATACTCAGGGGGTAAATTCACCCCTCCACTTT. This encodes CASSHTQGVNSPLHF.

The V gene is TRBV27, the J gene TRBJ2-7; 10 bases align to TRBD2. Germline lookup yields CDR1 MNHEY and CDR2 SMNVEV (reference sequence). J was trimmed by 7 bases and V by 6 bases; bases with no gene match: 12. The length of the CDR3 is 15 residues. CDR3 nucleotide sequence: TGTGCCAGCAGGACACTACTAGCGGGGACGGGTGAGCAGTACTTC. Translating it yields CASRTLLAGTGEQYF.

This chain joins TRBV6-1 and TRBJ1-6, with D maybe TRBD1 (6 bases). V lost 2 bases, J lost 9 bases, and 14 bases lay in between. The CDR3 loop spans 15 amino acids. CDR1 is MNHNS and CDR2 is SASEGT in the germline V gene. The CDR3 loop reads CASSESDRLRSPLHF. CDR3 DNA: TGTGCCAGCAGTGAATCTGACAGGCTACGTTCACCCCTCCACTTT.